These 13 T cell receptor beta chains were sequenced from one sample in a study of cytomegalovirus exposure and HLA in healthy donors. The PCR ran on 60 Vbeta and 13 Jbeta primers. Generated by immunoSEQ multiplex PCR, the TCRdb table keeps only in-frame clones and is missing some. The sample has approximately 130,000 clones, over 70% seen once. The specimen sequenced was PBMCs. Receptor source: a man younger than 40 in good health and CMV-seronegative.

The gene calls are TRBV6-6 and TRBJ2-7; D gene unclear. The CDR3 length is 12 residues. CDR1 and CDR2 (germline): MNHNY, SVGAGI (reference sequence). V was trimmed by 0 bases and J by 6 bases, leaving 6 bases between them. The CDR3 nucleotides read TGTGCCAGCAGTTACTCAAATAGCGAGCAGTACTTC. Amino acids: CASSYSNSEQYF.

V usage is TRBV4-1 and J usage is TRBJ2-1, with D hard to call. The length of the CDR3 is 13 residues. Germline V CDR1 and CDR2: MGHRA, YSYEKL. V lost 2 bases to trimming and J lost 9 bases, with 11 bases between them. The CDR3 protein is CASSQTPGIEQFF. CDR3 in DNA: TGCGCCAGCAGCCAAACTCCAGGAATTGAGCAGTTCTTC.

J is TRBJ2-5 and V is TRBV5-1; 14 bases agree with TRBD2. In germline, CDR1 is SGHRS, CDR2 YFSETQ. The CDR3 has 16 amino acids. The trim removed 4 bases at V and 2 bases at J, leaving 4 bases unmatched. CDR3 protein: CASSAGTSGGQETQYF. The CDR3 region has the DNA TGCGCCAGCAGCGCCGGGACTAGCGGGGGACAAGAGACCCAGTACTTC.

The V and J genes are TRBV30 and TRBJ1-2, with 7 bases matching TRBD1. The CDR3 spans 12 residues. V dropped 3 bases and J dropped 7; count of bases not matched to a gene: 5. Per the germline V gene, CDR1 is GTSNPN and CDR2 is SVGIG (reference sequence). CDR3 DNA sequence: TGTGCCTGGAGCGTCGGGACAGTTGGCTACACCTTC. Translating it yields CAWSVGTVGYTF.

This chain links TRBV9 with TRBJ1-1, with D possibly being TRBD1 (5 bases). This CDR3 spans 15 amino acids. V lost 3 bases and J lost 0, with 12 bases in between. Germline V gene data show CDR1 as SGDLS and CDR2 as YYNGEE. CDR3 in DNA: TGTGCCAGCAGCGAGACGACAGACATGAACACTGAAGCTTTCTTT. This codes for CASSETTDMNTEAFF.

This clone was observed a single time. CDR3 protein: CASSPFSGDGYTF. CDR3 sequence (DNA): TGCGCCAGCAGCCCCTTTTCGGGGGATGGCTACACCTTC. This chain connects TRBV5-1 to TRBJ1-2; D may be TRBD1 (5 bases). Germline V lookup: CDR1 SGHRS, CDR2 YFSETQ. Trimming took off 4 bases at V and 6 bases at J, with 13 bases between the two ends. This CDR3 spans 13 amino acids. Full variable domain (remainder filled in from reference TRBV5-1 and TRBJ1-2): KAGVTQTPRYLIKTRGQQVTLSCSPISGHRSVSWYQQTPGQGLQFLFEYFSETQRNKGNFPGRFSGRQFSNSRSEMNVSTLELGDSALYLCASSPFSGDGYTFGSGTRLTVV.

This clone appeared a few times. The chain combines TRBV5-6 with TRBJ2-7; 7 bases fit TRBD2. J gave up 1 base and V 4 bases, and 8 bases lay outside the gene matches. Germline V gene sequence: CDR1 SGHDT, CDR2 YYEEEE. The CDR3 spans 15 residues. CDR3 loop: CASSGRDLKSYEQYF. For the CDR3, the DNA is TGTGCCAGCAGCGGGAGGGACCTTAAATCCTACGAGCAGTACTTC.

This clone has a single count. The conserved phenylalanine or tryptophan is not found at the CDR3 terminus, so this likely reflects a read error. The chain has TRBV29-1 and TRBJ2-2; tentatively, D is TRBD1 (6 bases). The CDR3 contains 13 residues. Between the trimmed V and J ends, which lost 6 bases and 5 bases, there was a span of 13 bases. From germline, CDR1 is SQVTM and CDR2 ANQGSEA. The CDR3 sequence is CSVLTGMTGELFV. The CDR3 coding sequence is TGCAGCGTCCTAACAGGGATGACCGGGGAGCTGTTTGTT.

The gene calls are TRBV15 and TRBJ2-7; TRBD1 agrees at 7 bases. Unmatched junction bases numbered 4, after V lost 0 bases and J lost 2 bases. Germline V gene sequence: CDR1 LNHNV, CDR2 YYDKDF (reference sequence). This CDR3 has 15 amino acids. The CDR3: CATSRDWGQTYEQYF. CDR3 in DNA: TGTGCCACCAGCAGAGATTGGGGACAGACCTACGAGCAGTACTTC.

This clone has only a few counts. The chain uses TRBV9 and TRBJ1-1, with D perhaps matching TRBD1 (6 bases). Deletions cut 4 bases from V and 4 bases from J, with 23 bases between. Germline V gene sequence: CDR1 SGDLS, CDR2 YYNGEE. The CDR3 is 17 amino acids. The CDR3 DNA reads TGTGCCAGCAGCACCCACGAAATACGACAGGTTTCCACTGAAGCTTTCTTT. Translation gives CASSTHEIRQVSTEAFF.

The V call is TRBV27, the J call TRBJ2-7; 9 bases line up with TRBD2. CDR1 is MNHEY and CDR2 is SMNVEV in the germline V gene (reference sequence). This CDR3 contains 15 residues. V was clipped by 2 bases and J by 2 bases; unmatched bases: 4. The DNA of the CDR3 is TGTGCCAGCAGTTTAACGCTAGCGGGGACCTACGAGCAGTACTTC. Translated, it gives CASSLTLAGTYEQYF.

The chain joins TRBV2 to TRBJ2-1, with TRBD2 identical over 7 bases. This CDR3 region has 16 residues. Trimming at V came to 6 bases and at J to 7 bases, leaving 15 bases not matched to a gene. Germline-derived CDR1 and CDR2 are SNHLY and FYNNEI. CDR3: CASRGSLTGGPNEQFF. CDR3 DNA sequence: TGTGCCAGCAGGGGGTCCCTAACGGGGGGACCGAATGAGCAGTTCTTC.

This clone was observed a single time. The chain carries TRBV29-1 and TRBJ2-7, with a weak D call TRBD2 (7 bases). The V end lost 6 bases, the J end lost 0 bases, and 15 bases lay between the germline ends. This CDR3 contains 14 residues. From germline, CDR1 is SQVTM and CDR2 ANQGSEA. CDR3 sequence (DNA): TGCAGCGTCGTGGGGGGGGACACCTCCTACGAGCAGTACTTC. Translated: CSVVGGDTSYEQYF.